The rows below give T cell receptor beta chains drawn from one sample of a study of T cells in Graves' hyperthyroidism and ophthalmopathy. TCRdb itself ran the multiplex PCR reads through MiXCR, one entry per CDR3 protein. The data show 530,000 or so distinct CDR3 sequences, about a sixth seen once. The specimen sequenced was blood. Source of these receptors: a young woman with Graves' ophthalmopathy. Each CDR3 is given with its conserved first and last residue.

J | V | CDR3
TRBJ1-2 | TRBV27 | CATLDWGGYTF
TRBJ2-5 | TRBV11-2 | CASSLAPFQETQYF
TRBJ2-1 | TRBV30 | CAWTRLTYNEQFF
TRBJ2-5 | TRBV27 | CASSPRGGASQYF
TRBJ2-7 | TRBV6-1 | CASRISMVAGEQYF
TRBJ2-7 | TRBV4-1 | CASSQDRAGWPNEQYF
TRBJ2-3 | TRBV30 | CAWNGGGSDTQYF
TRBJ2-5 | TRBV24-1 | CATSLGNMRYF
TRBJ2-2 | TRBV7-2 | CASSPQGGANTGELFF
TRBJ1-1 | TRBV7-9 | CASSLGQQGRAFF
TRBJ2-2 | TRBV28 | CASRAQGNTGELFF
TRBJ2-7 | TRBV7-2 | CASSSPRRDRAYEQYF
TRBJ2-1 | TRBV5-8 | CASSTLFGTHNEQFF
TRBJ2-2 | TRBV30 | CAWIRATNTGELFF
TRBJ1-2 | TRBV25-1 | CASSDPGAGAIYGYTF
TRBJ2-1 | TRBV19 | CASSIVSNNEQFF
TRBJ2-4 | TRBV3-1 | CASSQEGVPAKNIQYF
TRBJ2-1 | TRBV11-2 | CASSSTSFYNEQFF
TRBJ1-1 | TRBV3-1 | CASSQGSDRVQAFF
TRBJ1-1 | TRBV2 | CASSGAGPEAFF
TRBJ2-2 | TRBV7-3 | CASSLSAGVGGELFF
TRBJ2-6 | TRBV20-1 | CSAWDRGSSGANVLTF
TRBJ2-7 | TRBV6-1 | CASSGEGLDWSYEQYF
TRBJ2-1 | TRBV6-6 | CASSYSTGGLQEQFF
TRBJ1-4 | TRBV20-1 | CSAKDREVHDNEKLFF
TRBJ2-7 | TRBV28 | CASSLVSGKPYEQYF
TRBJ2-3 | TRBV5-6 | CASSPRTGGATDTQYF
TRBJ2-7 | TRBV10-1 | CASSGYRGYEQYF
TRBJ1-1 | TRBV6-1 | CASSPEIGAEAFF
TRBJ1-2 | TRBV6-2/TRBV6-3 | CASSYSYGYTF
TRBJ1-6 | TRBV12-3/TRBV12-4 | CASSTRQGGSPLHF
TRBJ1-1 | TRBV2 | CASSEDRGLTEAFF
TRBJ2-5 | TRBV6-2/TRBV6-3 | CASSSRVWETQYF
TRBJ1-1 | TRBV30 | CAWSQVLRGVNTEAFF
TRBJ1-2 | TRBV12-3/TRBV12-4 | CASSDDRGEFYGYTF
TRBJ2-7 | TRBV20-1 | CSAAHRGDYEQYF
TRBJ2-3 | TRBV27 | CASSSSTGRTDTQYF
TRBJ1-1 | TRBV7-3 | CASSFEQGNTEAFF
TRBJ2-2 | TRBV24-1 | CATSDLQGDTGELFF
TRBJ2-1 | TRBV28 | CASSDLLHNEQFF
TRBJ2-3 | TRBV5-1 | CASSPEPATDTQYF
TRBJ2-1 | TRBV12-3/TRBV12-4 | CASSLWASGSGFDEQFF
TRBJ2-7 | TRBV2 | CASRRDASSYEQYF
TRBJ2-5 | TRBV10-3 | CAISGTGVWYF
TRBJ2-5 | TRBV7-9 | CASSVTGRGETQYF
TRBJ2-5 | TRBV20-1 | CSARNGGDLETQYF
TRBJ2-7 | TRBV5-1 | CASSLGGTQTYEQYF
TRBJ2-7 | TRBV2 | CASNERDSYEQYF
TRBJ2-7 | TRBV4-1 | CASSPVLGQGVEQYF
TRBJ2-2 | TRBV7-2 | CASSLEGIPNTGELFF
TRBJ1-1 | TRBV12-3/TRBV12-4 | CASSFLGRRNTEAFF
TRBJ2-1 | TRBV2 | CTSGTERGISNEQLF
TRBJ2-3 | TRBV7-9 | CASSLEYQILSSDTQYF